The 19 T cell receptor beta chains reported below all come from one sample, sequenced in a study of blood T cell repertoires in COVID-19. Sequencing was performed with immunoSEQ multiplex PCR; in TCRdb, only in-frame clones are kept and a portion is missing. The data hold 110,000 or so clones, with over 70% observed a single time. The sequencing input was peripheral blood. The receptors were gathered from a man aged 45-60 years with acute or convalescent COVID-19.

The chain has TRBV9 and TRBJ1-2, with TRBD1 identical over 9 bases. V shed 2 bases, J shed 3 bases, and the junction held 8 bases outside the gene matches. Per the germline V gene, CDR1 is SGDLS and CDR2 is YYNGEE. The CDR3 contains 16 residues. DNA for the CDR3: TGTGCCAGCAGCGTTTTGGGGGGACAGGGCGACTATGGCTACACCTTC. Residues: CASSVLGGQGDYGYTF.

The rearrangement links TRBV2 to TRBJ1-2; 8 bases match TRBD1. Germline V gene lookup returns CDR1 SNHLY and CDR2 FYNNEI. The ends lost 1 base at V and 7 bases at J; junction bases unmatched: 5. This CDR3 has 14 amino acids. The CDR3 region has the DNA TGTGCCAGCAGTGAAGGGCAGGGGGCGGGTGGCTACACCTTC. Its protein is CASSEGQGAGGYTF. Full variable domain (outside the CDR3, taken from reference TRBV2 and TRBJ1-2): EPEVTQTPSHQVTQMGQEVILRCVPISNHLYFYWYRQILGQKVEFLVSFYNNEISEKSEIFDDQFSVERPDGSNFTLKIRSTKLEDSAMYFCASSEGQGAGGYTFGSGTRLTVV.

This clone was observed a few times. The chain links TRBV19 to TRBJ2-1; the D is unclear. Trimming removed 3 bases at V and 2 bases at J, with 20 bases between. Per germline, CDR1 LNHDA and CDR2 SQIVND (reference sequence). The CDR3 length is 18 residues. CDR3 sequence: CASSMSHYRELPYNEQFF. The CDR3 coding sequence is TGTGCCAGTAGTATGAGTCACTACCGCGAGCTACCCTACAATGAGCAGTTCTTC.

The rearrangement links TRBV5-1 to TRBJ2-3, with D perhaps matching TRBD1 (7 bases). Trimming removed 0 bases from V and 2 bases from J, with 16 bases in between. The CDR3 length is 17 residues. Germline CDR1 and CDR2: SGHRS and YFSETQ. CDR3 in DNA: TGCGCCAGCAGCTTGGGGAGGGGGCGAGATGACACAGATACGCAGTATTTT. Translating it yields CASSLGRGRDDTDTQYF.

This chain joins TRBV3-1 (or the pseudogene TRBV3-2) and TRBJ2-1; tentatively, D is TRBD1 (6 bases). Per the germline V gene, CDR1 is LGHDT and CDR2 is YNNKEL (reference sequence). V was pared by 4 bases and J by 1 base, with 14 bases between. CDR3 length: 16 amino acids. CDR3 sequence reads: CASSRNREVSYNEQFF. The CDR3 coding sequence is TGTGCCAGCAGCCGGAACAGGGAAGTGTCCTACAATGAGCAGTTCTTC.

V is TRBV7-2 and J is TRBJ1-4; D may be TRBD1 (5 bases). Trimming cost V 3 bases and J 3 bases, with 8 bases left between them. Germline CDR1 is SGHTA and CDR2 is FQGNSA. The CDR3 is 14 residues long. The CDR3 here is CASSFRAANEKLFF. Here the CDR3 DNA reads TGTGCCAGCAGCTTCAGGGCGGCTAATGAAAAACTGTTTTTT.

This chain joins TRBV4-1 and TRBJ2-3; 9 bases line up with TRBD2. Germline V lookup: CDR1 MGHRA, CDR2 YSYEKL. With V trimmed by 6 bases and J by 3 bases, 7 bases remained unmatched. This CDR3 has 15 amino acids. Written as DNA, the CDR3 is TGCGCCAGCAGTCTCGGAAGCGGGGGGACAGATACGCAGTATTTT. Residues: CASSLGSGGTDTQYF.

V usage is TRBV5-1 and J usage is TRBJ2-1; TRBD2 aligns across 13 bases. After removal of 1 base from V and 8 bases from J, the junction contained 12 bases not matched to a gene. CDR3 length: 18 residues. Per germline, CDR1 SGHRS and CDR2 YFSETQ. The CDR3 loop reads CASSLQLAGGPSIYEQFF. Written as DNA, the CDR3 is TGCGCCAGCAGCTTGCAACTAGCGGGGGGGCCTAGTATCTATGAGCAGTTCTTC. The full variable domain, completed using reference TRBV5-1 and TRBJ2-1, is KAGVTQTPRYLIKTRGQQVTLSCSPISGHRSVSWYQQTPGQGLQFLFEYFSETQRNKGNFPGRFSGRQFSNSRSEMNVSTLELGDSALYLCASSLQLAGGPSIYEQFFGPGTRLTVL.

The chain carries TRBV4-1 and TRBJ2-3; 7 bases line up with TRBD1. This CDR3 region has 14 residues. V trimming: 3 bases; J trimming: 5 bases; junction bases outside the gene matches: 5. The germline gives CDR1 MGHRA, CDR2 YSYEKL. The CDR3 loop reads CASSQSNRGDTQYF. The CDR3 DNA reads as TGCGCCAGCAGCCAGAGTAACAGGGGAGATACGCAGTATTTT.

The J gene is TRBJ1-3, the V gene TRBV5-6; D uncertain. The germline V gene has CDR1 SGHDT and CDR2 YYEEEE. V was trimmed by 0 bases and J by 3 bases, leaving 7 bases between them. The CDR3 totals 14 residues. CDR3 DNA: TGTGCCAGCAGCTTGGATCCAGGTGGAAACACCATATATTTT. The encoded protein is CASSLDPGGNTIYF.

This chain joins TRBV6-6 and TRBJ1-2; TRBD1 aligns across 7 bases. The junction had 10 bases not matched to a gene; V was cut back by 7 bases and J by 2 bases. There are 15 residues in the CDR3. Per germline, CDR1 MNHNY and CDR2 SVGAGI (reference sequence). In nucleotides, the CDR3 is TGTGCCAGCAACCAAAACCCGACAGGGAACTATGGCTACACCTTC. It codes for CASNQNPTGNYGYTF.

The gene calls are TRBV7-8 and TRBJ1-1, with D possibly matching TRBD1 (5 bases). V lost 4 bases to trimming and J lost 0 bases, with 12 bases between them. This CDR3 comprises 15 residues. Germline CDR1 SGHVS, CDR2 FQNEAQ. In DNA form, the CDR3 reads TGTGCCAGCAGCTCTAGACAGACCATGAACACTGAAGCTTTCTTT. Its translation: CASSSRQTMNTEAFF.

The genes are TRBV29-1 and TRBJ1-1; TRBD1 matches 8 bases. The CDR3 is 13 residues long. Looked up from germline, CDR1 is SQVTM and CDR2 is ANQGSEA. V was pared by 6 bases and J by 1 base, with 4 bases of the junction left unmatched. The CDR3 DNA reads as TGCAGCGTCAGGGGGCAGAAGAACACTGAAGCTTTCTTT. Its translation is CSVRGQKNTEAFF.

This rearrangement joins TRBV30 to TRBJ1-1, with D tentatively TRBD1 (6 bases). CDR1 is GTSNPN, CDR2 SVGIG, per germline (reference sequence). V gave up 3 bases and J gave up 0 bases, with 8 bases separating them. The CDR3 has 13 amino acids. CDR3 sequence (DNA): TGTGCCTGGAGACGGACAGTGAACACTGAAGCTTTCTTT. Amino acids: CAWRRTVNTEAFF.

This clone was observed a single time. The gene calls are TRBV3-1 (or the pseudogene TRBV3-2) and TRBJ1-2; no firm D call. The germline V gene has CDR1 LGHDT and CDR2 YNNKEL (reference sequence). This CDR3 is built from 15 residues. The V and J ends lost 0 bases and 7 bases respectively, with 15 bases between them. CDR3 in amino acids: CASSQDPGKWSGYTF. In DNA form, the CDR3 reads TGTGCCAGCAGCCAAGACCCGGGGAAGTGGTCTGGCTACACCTTC.

This chain's CDR3 is CASRGVGSSGNTIYF. CDR3 coding DNA: TGTGCCAGCAGGGGAGTAGGGAGCTCTGGAAACACCATATATTTT. The chain carries TRBV9 and TRBJ1-3; D not resolved. Between the trimmed V and J ends, which lost 5 bases and 0 bases, there was a span of 12 bases. The CDR3 totals 15 residues. From germline, CDR1 is SGDLS and CDR2 YYNGEE.

This chain connects TRBV5-5 to TRBJ2-5; 8 bases are a match to TRBD1. With 1 base clipped from V and 5 bases from J, the junction kept 10 bases outside the gene matches. From germline, CDR1 is SGHKS and CDR2 YYEKEE (reference sequence). The CDR3 covers 16 residues. The CDR3 sequence is CASSLLPGQGRETQYF. CDR3 DNA sequence: TGTGCCAGCAGCTTGCTCCCTGGACAGGGTAGGGAGACCCAGTACTTC.

V gene TRBV3-1 (or the pseudogene TRBV3-2) combines with J gene TRBJ2-3; 11 bases map to TRBD2. The CDR3 covers 17 residues. Germline CDR1 LGHDT, CDR2 YNNKEL (reference sequence). V shed 0 bases, J shed 6 bases, and the junction held 8 bases outside the gene matches. CDR3 in DNA: TGTGCCAGCAGCCAAGAACCAGCACTAGCGGGGGAGGATACGCAGTATTTT. Residues: CASSQEPALAGEDTQYF.

This clone was picked up one time. J is TRBJ2-2 and V is TRBV7-6; TRBD1 matches 9 bases. The CDR3 runs to 17 residues. Looked up from germline, CDR1 is SGHVS and CDR2 is FNYEAQ. After removal of 5 bases from V and 5 bases from J, the junction contained 12 bases not matched to a gene. The CDR3 here is CASSPETGGAGTGELFF. The CDR3 nucleotides read TGTGCCAGCAGCCCAGAAACAGGGGGCGCAGGGACCGGGGAGCTGTTTTTT.